The 29 T cell receptor beta chains below come from one sample, sequenced in a study of cytomegalovirus exposure and HLA in healthy donors. In the PCR, 60 Vbeta and 13 Jbeta primers were used. Clones were sequenced by immunoSEQ multiplex PCR, and TCRdb holds only the in-frame ones, with some missing. The table lists roughly 120,000 clones, roughly 83% of them singletons, with approximately 3% in the top ten. Sequencing was performed on PBMCs. The receptors were gathered from a woman aged 18-29 years in good health and CMV-seropositive.

Only a few counts were recorded for this clone. The rearrangement links TRBV7-9 to TRBJ1-4; D possibly corresponds to TRBD1 (5 bases). The CDR3 is made up of 14 amino acids. Germline CDR1 SEHNR, CDR2 FQNEAQ (reference sequence). Deletions cut 11 bases from V and 5 bases from J, with 18 bases between. CDR3 sequence: CAEQGTDQNEKLFF. In DNA form, the CDR3 reads TGTGCCGAGCAGGGAACAGACCAGAATGAAAAACTGTTTTTT.

The chain combines TRBV30 with TRBJ1-2; 7 positions match TRBD1. The V and J ends lost 4 bases and 6 bases, in that order; junction bases with no gene match: 11. In germline, CDR1 is GTSNPN, CDR2 SVGIG (reference sequence). CDR3 size: 14 residues. The CDR3 DNA follows: TGTGCCTGGACTCATCCCCCAAGGGGGCATGGCTACACCTTC. Its translation: CAWTHPPRGHGYTF.

The chain employs TRBV1 and TRBJ2-7; the DNA was not compared with TRBD2, the D call given in the table. TRBV1 is an annotated pseudogene. The CDR3 has 16 amino acids. DNA for the CDR3: TGCACCAGCAGCCAAGACGGCCTAGCCAGCGCCTACGAGCAGTACTTC. It yields the protein CTSSQDGLASAYEQYF.

V gene TRBV5-4 combines with J gene TRBJ2-3; no definite D call. This CDR3 spans 13 amino acids. Germline CDR1 is SGHNT and CDR2 is YYREEE (reference sequence). V lost 0 bases to trimming and J lost 6 bases, with 8 bases between them. The CDR3 region has the DNA TGTGCCAGCAGCTTGGAAGCCGGGGATACGCAGTATTTT. It is translated as CASSLEAGDTQYF.

This chain links TRBV7-9 with TRBJ1-2; no reliable D call. The germline gives CDR1 SEHNR, CDR2 FQNEAQ (reference sequence). V was cut by 7 bases and J by 6 bases, with 18 bases left in between. The CDR3 extends over 14 amino acids. CDR3 region: CASTPSGTADGYTF. DNA of the CDR3: TGTGCCAGCACCCCTAGCGGCACGGCTGATGGCTACACCTTC.

In its sample, this clone was seen once. The rearrangement joins TRBV25-1 to TRBJ2-5; a weak D match, TRBD2 (5 bases). The germline V gene has CDR1 MGHDK and CDR2 SYGVNS. CDR3 length equals 13 residues. Trimming removed 4 bases at V and 4 bases at J, with 10 bases between. The CDR3 DNA is TGTGCCAGCAGTGTAAGCCGGGGAGAGACCCAGTACTTC. Amino acids: CASSVSRGETQYF.

This chain joins TRBV7-3 and TRBJ2-3, with 7 bases that match TRBD2. The CDR3 runs to 17 residues. V shed 2 bases, J shed 0 bases, and the junction held 8 bases outside the gene matches. Germline-derived CDR1 and CDR2 are SGHTA and FQGTGA. As DNA, the CDR3 is TGTGCCAGCAGCTTAGGGGGAGGGATTACTAGCACAGATACGCAGTATTTT. As protein: CASSLGGGITSTDTQYF.

For the CDR3, the DNA is TGCGCCAGCAGCGGTACTAGCGGGGGCTCCTACGAGCAGTACTTC. Amino acids: CASSGTSGGSYEQYF. This chain joins TRBV5-1 and TRBJ2-7; 11 nucleotides match TRBD2. The V segment lost 4 bases and the J segment 0 bases; nucleotides outside the gene matches: 3. The CDR3 is 15 amino acids. Germline values: CDR1 SGHRS, CDR2 YFSETQ. Full variable domain (rest looked up from reference TRBV5-1 and TRBJ2-7): KAGVTQTPRYLIKTRGQQVTLSCSPISGHRSVSWYQQTPGQGLQFLFEYFSETQRNKGNFPGRFSGRQFSNSRSEMNVSTLELGDSALYLCASSGTSGGSYEQYFGPGTRLTVT.

This chain links TRBV19 with TRBJ1-1, with 8 nucleotides matching TRBD1. J lost 1 base, V lost 1 base, and 8 bases had no gene match. The CDR3 runs 17 residues. Germline-derived CDR1 and CDR2 are LNHDA and SQIVND (reference sequence). Here the CDR3 reads CASSIVPQGAGNTEAFF. CDR3 DNA: TGTGCCAGTAGTATAGTGCCGCAGGGGGCTGGGAACACTGAAGCTTTCTTT.

The chain combines TRBV4-1 with TRBJ2-7; TRBD2 might be the D (5 bases). Between the trimmed V and J ends, which lost 0 bases and 2 bases, there was a span of 11 bases. Looked up from germline, CDR1 is MGHRA and CDR2 is YSYEKL. The CDR3 is 15 amino acids. CDR3 nucleotide sequence: TGCGCCAGCAGCCAAGAAGTAGCGTTTACCTACGAGCAGTACTTC. Translating gives CASSQEVAFTYEQYF.

The rearrangement links TRBV2 to TRBJ2-7, with 9 bases matching TRBD2. The ends lost 5 bases at V and 5 bases at J; junction bases unmatched: 16. There are 17 residues in the CDR3. Germline CDR1 is SNHLY and CDR2 is FYNNEI. As DNA, the CDR3 is TGTGCCAGCAGTCCCGTGGTTAGCGGGAGTCTCTGGGACGAGCAGTACTTC. Its translation: CASSPVVSGSLWDEQYF.

This chain joins TRBV11-2 and TRBJ2-5; 9 bases line up with TRBD2. The DNA end is more similar to TRBJ2-7, so the J call may be wrong. The CDR3 is 17 residues long. The germline CDR1 and CDR2 sequences are SGHAT and FQNNGV. The CDR3 region is CASSGGLGAGGTYEQYF. The CDR3 DNA is TGTGCCAGCAGCGGCGGCCTAGGGGCGGGAGGGACCTACGAGCAGTACTTC.

This clone was counted between two and nine times. The V and J genes are TRBV7-9 and TRBJ2-1; 8 bases agree with TRBD2. J gave up 0 bases and V 5 bases, and 15 bases lay outside the gene matches. This CDR3 contains 19 residues. In germline, CDR1 is SEHNR, CDR2 FQNEAQ (reference sequence). CDR3 DNA sequence: TGTGCCAGCAGCCAGAGACGACTAGCGCGAAAGGGCTCCTACAATGAGCAGTTCTTC. It is translated as CASSQRRLARKGSYNEQFF.

On this clone: Sequence at one end of the junction differs from germline and may be a read error. The chain employs TRBV7-7 and TRBJ2-7, with 7 bases lining up with TRBD2. CDR3 length: 13 amino acids. CDR1 and CDR2 from the germline V gene are SSHAT and FNYEAQ (reference sequence). This CDR3 is CASSPAGDYEQYF. In nucleotides, the CDR3 is TGTGCTAGCAGCCCGGCGGGGGACTACGAGCAGTACTTC.

The rearrangement uses TRBV5-1 and TRBJ2-1; TRBD2 matches at 7 bases. Germline V gene lookup returns CDR1 SGHRS and CDR2 YFSETQ. The CDR3 runs 16 residues. J was trimmed by 0 bases and V by 1 base; bases with no gene match: 4. This CDR3 is CASSLSGGNSYNEQFF. In nucleotides, the CDR3 is TGCGCCAGCAGCTTGTCGGGGGGAAACTCCTACAATGAGCAGTTCTTC.

This chain connects TRBV6-1 to TRBJ2-7; a weak D match, TRBD2 (6 bases). The CDR3 runs to 14 residues. CDR1 and CDR2 (germline): MNHNS, SASEGT. V lost 7 bases to trimming and J lost 4 bases, with 17 bases between them. The CDR3 here is CASNWRRVYYEQYF. The CDR3, as DNA: TGTGCCAGCAATTGGAGGAGGGTTTATTACGAGCAGTACTTC.

This rearrangement joins TRBV5-6 to TRBJ1-1, with D tentatively TRBD1 (6 bases). Per the germline V gene, CDR1 is SGHDT and CDR2 is YYEEEE. The CDR3 runs 14 residues. V gave up 0 bases and J gave up 8 bases, with 14 bases separating them. The CDR3 nucleotides are TGTGCCAGCAGCTTGGAGGGCCGTGGACAGGAAGCTTTCTTT. Protein sequence: CASSLEGRGQEAFF.

V gene TRBV28 combines with J gene TRBJ2-4, with 7 bases matching TRBD1. J lost 7 bases, V lost 8 bases, and 20 bases had no gene match. This CDR3 is built from 17 residues. Looked up from germline, CDR1 is MDHEN and CDR2 is SYDVKM. CDR3 coding DNA: TGTGCCAGCGTTGGGGTTTCGGCGGACGTCAGGGGGAACATTCAGTACTTC. Translation: CASVGVSADVRGNIQYF.

This clone was observed a few times. V and J are TRBV6-6 and TRBJ2-5; D remains ambiguous. TRBJ2-7 explains the end of the DNA better; the J call may be wrong. Germline V gene sequence: CDR1 MNHNY, CDR2 SVGAGI (reference sequence). This CDR3 is built from 11 residues. CDR3 sequence reads: CASSQVYEQYF. The CDR3 nucleotides are TGTGCCAGCAGTCAAGTCTACGAGCAGTACTTC.

The V gene is TRBV11-2, the J gene TRBJ1-1; D is undetermined. The CDR3 is 14 amino acids. Germline V lookup: CDR1 SGHAT, CDR2 FQNNGV. V dropped 0 bases and J dropped 7 bases, with 12 bases sitting between them. CDR3 protein: CASSLESSRNEAFF. CDR3 sequence (DNA): TGTGCCAGCAGCTTAGAAAGCTCCCGTAATGAAGCTTTCTTT.

V gene TRBV30 combines with J gene TRBJ1-5; TRBD1 agrees at 8 bases. Per the germline V gene, CDR1 is GTSNPN and CDR2 is SVGIG (reference sequence). V was pared by 2 bases and J by 1 base, with 4 bases of the junction left unmatched. CDR3 length equals 15 residues. CDR3 amino acids: CAWSLWDRSNQPQHF. The CDR3 region has the DNA TGTGCCTGGAGTCTATGGGACAGGAGCAATCAGCCCCAGCATTTT.

The chain recombines TRBV18 with TRBJ1-1; D is undetermined. Germline V gene lookup returns CDR1 KGHSH and CDR2 LQKENI. V was clipped by 4 bases and J by 0 bases, with 12 bases between them. This CDR3 is 15 amino acids long. The CDR3 loop is CASSRVGQVNTEAFF. Here the CDR3 DNA reads TGTGCCAGCTCACGGGTCGGTCAGGTGAACACTGAAGCTTTCTTT. The whole variable domain, remainder taken from reference TRBV18 and TRBJ1-1, is NAGVMQNPRHLVRRRGQEARLRCSPMKGHSHVYWYRQLPEEGLKFMVYLQKENIIDESGMPKERFSAEFPKEGPSILRIQQVVRGDSAAYFCASSRVGQVNTEAFFGQGTRLTVV.

This clone was seen only once. The CDR3 loop reads CASRDIVDEQFF. CDR3 nucleotide sequence: TGTGCCAGCAGGGACATAGTGGATGAGCAGTTCTTC. J is TRBJ2-1 and V is TRBV6-1; D possibly corresponds to TRBD1 (5 bases). Germline V gene lookup returns CDR1 MNHNS and CDR2 SASEGT. The CDR3 loop spans 12 amino acids. Trimming shortened V by 6 bases and J by 8 bases, and 11 bases separated the two germline ends.

J is TRBJ2-3 and V is TRBV7-8; 7 bases match TRBD2. The CDR3 has 15 residues. Trimming took 8 bases from V and 5 from J; bases not matched to a gene: 13. CDR1 and CDR2 (germline): SGHVS, FQNEAQ. CDR3: CASWDYRRYGDTQYF. CDR3 DNA sequence: TGTGCCAGCTGGGACTACCGGAGATACGGAGATACGCAGTATTTT.

V usage is TRBV5-8 and J usage is TRBJ1-5; 8 bases are shared with TRBD1. Germline V gene lookup returns CDR1 SGHTS and CDR2 YDEGEE. Unmatched junction bases numbered 6, after V lost 1 base and J lost 0 bases. The CDR3 contains 17 residues. CDR3 bases: TGTGCCAGCAGCTTGCGGACAGGGCCTTATAGCAATCAGCCCCAGCATTTT. This sequence encodes CASSLRTGPYSNQPQHF.

The chain has TRBV7-6 and TRBJ2-7; D is perhaps TRBD1 (5 bases). Trimming took off 0 bases at V and 7 bases at J, with 19 bases between the two ends. The CDR3 covers 16 residues. Germline-derived CDR1 and CDR2 are SGHVS and FNYEAQ. CDR3 sequence (DNA): TGTGCCAGCAGCTTAGCGGCGGCCAGGGCATCGAAGGAGCAGTACTTC. Translated, it gives CASSLAAARASKEQYF.

CDR3: CASSSRGRYEQYF. DNA for the CDR3: TGTGCCAGCAGTTCCAGGGGAAGGTACGAGCAGTACTTC. This chain links TRBV6-5 with TRBJ2-7; TRBD1 might be the D (6 bases). CDR1 and CDR2 (germline): MNHEY, SVGAGI. The CDR3 loop spans 13 amino acids. V gave up 4 bases and J gave up 4 bases, with 11 bases separating them.

The chain links TRBV6-1 to TRBJ1-4; D call uncertain. From germline, CDR1 is MNHNS and CDR2 SASEGT. The CDR3 spans 14 residues. The V and J ends lost 4 bases and 0 bases respectively, with 6 bases between them. The CDR3 nucleotides are TGTGCCAGCAGTGCGCGGGCAACTAATGAAAAACTGTTTTTT. This sequence encodes CASSARATNEKLFF.

The J gene is TRBJ2-3, the V gene TRBV21-1; TRBD2 is the table's D call and was not checked against the DNA. TRBV21-1 is a known pseudogene. CDR3 length: 17 amino acids. For the CDR3, the DNA is TGTGCCAGCACCCTCGGTGAGCTAGCGGGAGTAGCAGATACGCAGTATTTT. Protein sequence: CASTLGELAGVADTQYF.